The rows below give T cell receptor beta chains drawn from one sample of a study of Ad26.COV2.S vaccination and SARS-CoV-2 variants. The protocol was immunoSEQ multiplex PCR, while the TCRdb copy is restricted to in-frame clones and leaves out a portion. The profile shows around 250,000 clones, around nine tenths of them singletons. Material: peripheral blood, obtained in a trial of Ad26.COV2.S vaccine versus placebo. Receptor source: a person between 18 and 65 years old who received the Ad26.COV2.S COVID-19 vaccine or a placebo. The CDR3 runs from the conserved cysteine through the conserved F or W. The size of a clone is reported for some rows only, either as once, few or many, or as a class for expanded clones.

v_gene: TRBV9; abundance: -; CDR3aa: CASSGDIINTEAFF
v_gene: TRBV13; abundance: -; CDR3aa: CASRPWRSGGYNEQFF
v_gene: TRBV7-2; abundance: -; CDR3aa: CASSLDGRITGELFF
v_gene: TRBV2; abundance: -; CDR3aa: CASSELMKEAFF
v_gene: TRBV30; abundance: few; CDR3aa: CAGGQGALGDYNEQFF
v_gene: TRBV5-6; abundance: -; CDR3aa: CASSLMGPQGETQYF
v_gene: TRBV6-4; abundance: -; CDR3aa: CASSEATSGGDYNEQFF
v_gene: TRBV9; abundance: -; CDR3aa: CASSVATSSAHNEQFF
v_gene: TRBV27; abundance: -; CDR3aa: CASRRSDTQYF
v_gene: TRBV18; abundance: -; CDR3aa: CASSPRPNTGTDTQYF
v_gene: TRBV19; abundance: -; CDR3aa: CASSKGPGTGNQPQHF
v_gene: TRBV4-1; abundance: -; CDR3aa: CASSLPGSAKNIQYF
v_gene: TRBV7-9; abundance: many; CDR3aa: CASSLAPSNYGYTF
v_gene: TRBV9; abundance: -; CDR3aa: CASSILGGGRDEQYF
v_gene: TRBV4-3; abundance: -; CDR3aa: CASSQEWGYGTGELFF
v_gene: TRBV30; abundance: -; CDR3aa: CAWSVQGWRNQPQHF